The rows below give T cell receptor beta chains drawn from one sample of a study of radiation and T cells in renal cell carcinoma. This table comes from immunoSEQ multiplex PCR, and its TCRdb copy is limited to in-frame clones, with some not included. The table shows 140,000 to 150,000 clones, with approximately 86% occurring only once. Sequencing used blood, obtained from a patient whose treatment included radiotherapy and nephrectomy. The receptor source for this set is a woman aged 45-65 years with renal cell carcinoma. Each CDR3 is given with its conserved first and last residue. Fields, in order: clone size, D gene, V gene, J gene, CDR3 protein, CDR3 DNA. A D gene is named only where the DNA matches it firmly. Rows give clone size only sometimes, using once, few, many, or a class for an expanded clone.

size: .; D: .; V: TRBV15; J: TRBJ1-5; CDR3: CATSRDIYQPQHF; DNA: TGTGCCACCAGCAGAGATATCTATCAGCCCCAGCATTTT
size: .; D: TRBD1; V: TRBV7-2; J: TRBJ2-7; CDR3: CASSPRDRVHEQYF; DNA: TGTGCCAGCAGCCCACGGGACAGGGTCCACGAGCAGTACTTC
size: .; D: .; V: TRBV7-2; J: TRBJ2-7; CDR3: CASSLVEGGYEQYF; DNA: TGTGCCAGCAGCTTAGTAGAGGGGGGCTACGAGCAGTACTTC
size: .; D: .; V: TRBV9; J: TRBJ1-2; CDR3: CASSVDGVWYGYTF; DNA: TGTGCCAGCAGCGTAGACGGGGTATGGTATGGCTACACCTTC
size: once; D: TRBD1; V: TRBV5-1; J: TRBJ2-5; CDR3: CASSLAGTGENLQETQYF; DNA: TGCGCCAGCAGCTTGGCCGGGACAGGGGAAAATCTACAAGAGACCCAGTACTTC
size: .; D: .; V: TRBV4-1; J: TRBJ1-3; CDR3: CASSQVISLANTIYF; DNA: TGCGCCAGCAGCCAAGTCATCTCCCTCGCGAACACCATATATTTT
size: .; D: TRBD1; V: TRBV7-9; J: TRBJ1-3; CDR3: CASSPGGHVSGNTIYF; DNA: TGTGCCAGCAGCCCAGGGGGACACGTCTCTGGAAACACCATATATTTT
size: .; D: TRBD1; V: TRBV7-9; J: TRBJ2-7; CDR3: CASSRGQAVDEQYF; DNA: TGTGCCAGCAGCCGGGGACAGGCTGTTGACGAGCAGTACTTC
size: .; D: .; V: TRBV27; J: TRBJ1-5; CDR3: CASSPGRNQPQHF; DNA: TGTGCCAGCAGCCCGGGACGAAATCAGCCCCAGCATTTT
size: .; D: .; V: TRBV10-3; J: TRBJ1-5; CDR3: CAISIQGFDQPQHF; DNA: TGTGCCATCAGCATACAGGGTTTCGATCAGCCCCAGCATTTT
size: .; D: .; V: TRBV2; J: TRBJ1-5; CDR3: CATGRGYSNQPQHF; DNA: TGTGCCACCGGTAGGGGGTATAGCAATCAGCCCCAGCATTTT
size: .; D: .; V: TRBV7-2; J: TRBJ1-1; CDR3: CASSLGNPPGKAFF; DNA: TGTGCCAGCAGCTTAGGCAATCCTCCGGGGAAAGCTTTCTTT
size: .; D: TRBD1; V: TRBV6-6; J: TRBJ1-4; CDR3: CASRYGDRGPEKLFF; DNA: TGTGCCAGCAGATACGGGGACAGGGGGCCCGAAAAACTGTTTTTT
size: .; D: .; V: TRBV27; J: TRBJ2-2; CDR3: CASSLGRLAENTGELFF; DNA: TGTGCCAGCAGTTTGGGCCGACTTGCGGAGAACACCGGGGAGCTGTTTTTT
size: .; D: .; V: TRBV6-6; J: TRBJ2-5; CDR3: CASSSGPAETQYF; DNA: TGTGCCAGCAGCTCCGGGCCCGCGGAGACCCAGTACTTC
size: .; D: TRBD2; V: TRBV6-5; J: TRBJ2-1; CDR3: CASSYYLAGDREQFF; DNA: TGTGCCAGCAGTTACTACCTAGCGGGAGATCGAGAGCAGTTCTTC
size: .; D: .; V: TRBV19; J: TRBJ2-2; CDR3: CASRDRTTNTGELFF; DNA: TGTGCCAGTAGAGACAGGACTACGAACACCGGGGAGCTGTTTTTT
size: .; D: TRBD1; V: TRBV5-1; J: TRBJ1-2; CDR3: CASRQPGQGDFRYTF; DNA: TGCGCCAGCAGGCAACCGGGACAGGGGGATTTTCGCTACACCTTC
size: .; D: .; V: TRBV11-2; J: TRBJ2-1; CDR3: CASSLDGGSGEQFF; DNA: TGTGCCAGCAGCTTAGATGGGGGGTCAGGCGAGCAGTTCTTC
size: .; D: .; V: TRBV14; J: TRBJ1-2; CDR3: CASSSIGGRRPEDGYTF; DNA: TGTGCCAGCAGCTCCATAGGAGGGCGCAGGCCGGAGGATGGCTACACCTTC
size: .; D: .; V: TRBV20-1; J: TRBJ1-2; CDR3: CSADRGYTF; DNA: TGCAGTGCTGATCGCGGCTACACCTTC
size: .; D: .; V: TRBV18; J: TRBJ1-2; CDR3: CASSPEQIYGYTF; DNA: TGTGCCAGCTCACCGGAACAGATCTATGGCTACACCTTC
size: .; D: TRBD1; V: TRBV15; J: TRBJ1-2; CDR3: CATSRGQGAANYGYTF; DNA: TGTGCCACCAGCAGGGGACAGGGGGCTGCTAACTATGGCTACACCTTC
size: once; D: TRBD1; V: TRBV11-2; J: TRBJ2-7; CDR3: CASSPRQGKSYEQYF; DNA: TGTGCCAGCAGCCCGAGACAGGGCAAATCCTACGAGCAGTACTTC
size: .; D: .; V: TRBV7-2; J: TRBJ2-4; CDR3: CASSGVTSNIQYF; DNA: TGTGCCAGCAGCGGTGTGACCTCAAACATTCAGTACTTC
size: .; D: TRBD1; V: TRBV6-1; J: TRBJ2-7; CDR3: CASSEPGQVIYEQYF; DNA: TGTGCCAGCAGTGAACCGGGACAGGTAATCTACGAGCAGTACTTC
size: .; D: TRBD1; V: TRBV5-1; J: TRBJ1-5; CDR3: CASSPTGYANQPQHF; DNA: TGCGCCAGCAGCCCGACAGGGTATGCGAATCAGCCCCAGCATTTT
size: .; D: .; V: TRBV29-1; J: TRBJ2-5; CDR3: CSVEIGGETQYF; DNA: TGCAGCGTTGAGATCGGGGGAGAGACCCAGTACTTC
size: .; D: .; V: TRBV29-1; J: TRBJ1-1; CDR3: CSVETGTEAFF; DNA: TGCAGCGTTGAAACGGGTACTGAAGCTTTCTTT
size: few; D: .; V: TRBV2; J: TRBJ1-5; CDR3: CASSGGTSNQPQHF; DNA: TGTGCCAGCAGTGGGGGGACGAGCAATCAGCCCCAGCATTTT
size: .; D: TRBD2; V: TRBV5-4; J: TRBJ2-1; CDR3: CASSRVKSGDYNEQFF; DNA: TGTGCCAGCAGCCGGGTGAAGAGCGGGGACTACAATGAGCAGTTCTTC
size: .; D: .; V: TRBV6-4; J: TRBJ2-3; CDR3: CASSVGDQQYF; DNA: TGTGCCAGCAGTGTGGGAGACCAGCAGTATTTT
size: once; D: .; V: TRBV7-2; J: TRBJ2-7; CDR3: CASSFQRYEQYF; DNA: TGTGCCAGCAGCTTTCAGCGCTACGAGCAGTACTTC
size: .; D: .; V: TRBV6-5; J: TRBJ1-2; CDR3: CASSRPGGNYGYTF; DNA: TGTGCCAGCAGTCGTCCGGGGGGGAACTATGGCTACACCTTC
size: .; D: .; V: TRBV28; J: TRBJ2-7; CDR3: CASSLLGAYEQYF; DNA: TGTGCCAGCAGTCTGCTAGGAGCCTACGAGCAGTACTTC
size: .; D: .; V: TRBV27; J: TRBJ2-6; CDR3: CASSLLGKSGANVLTF; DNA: TGTGCCAGCAGTTTATTAGGCAAGTCTGGGGCCAACGTCCTGACTTTC
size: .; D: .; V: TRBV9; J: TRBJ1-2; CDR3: CASSPPDRFGYTF; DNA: TGTGCCAGCAGCCCGCCGGACCGCTTTGGCTACACCTTC
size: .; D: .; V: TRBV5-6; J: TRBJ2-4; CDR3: CASTSSVIAKNIQYF; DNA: TGTGCCAGCACCTCTTCCGTAATAGCCAAAAACATTCAGTACTTC
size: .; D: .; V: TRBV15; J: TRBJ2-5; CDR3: CATSSPQGVETQYF; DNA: TGTGCCACCAGCAGCCCCCAAGGGGTGGAGACCCAGTACTTC
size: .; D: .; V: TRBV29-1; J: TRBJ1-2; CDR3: CSVEDLAGLFYGYTF; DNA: TGCAGCGTTGAAGATCTGGCAGGACTATTCTATGGCTACACCTTC
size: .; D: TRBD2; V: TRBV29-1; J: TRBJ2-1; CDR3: CSVEDRRGGSYNEQFF; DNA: TGCAGCGTTGAAGATCGTCGGGGGGGCTCCTACAATGAGCAGTTCTTC
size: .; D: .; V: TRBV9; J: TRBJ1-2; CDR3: CASSAGGSGDYGYTF; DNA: TGTGCCAGCAGCGCAGGAGGCAGCGGGGACTATGGCTACACCTTC
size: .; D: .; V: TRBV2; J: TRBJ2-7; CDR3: CASSESPKREQYF; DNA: TGTGCCAGCAGTGAATCGCCCAAGCGGGAGCAGTACTTC
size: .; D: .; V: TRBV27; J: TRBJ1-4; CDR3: CASSPAGQTNEKLFF; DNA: TGTGCCAGCAGTCCGGCCGGACAGACTAATGAAAAACTGTTTTTT
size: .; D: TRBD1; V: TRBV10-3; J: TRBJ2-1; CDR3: CAIGRDRYNEQFF; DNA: TGTGCCATCGGAAGGGACAGGTACAATGAGCAGTTCTTC
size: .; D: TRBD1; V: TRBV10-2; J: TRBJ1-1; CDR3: CASSERGRLGTEAFF; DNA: TGCGCCAGCAGTGAGAGGGGGCGGTTAGGCACTGAAGCTTTCTTT